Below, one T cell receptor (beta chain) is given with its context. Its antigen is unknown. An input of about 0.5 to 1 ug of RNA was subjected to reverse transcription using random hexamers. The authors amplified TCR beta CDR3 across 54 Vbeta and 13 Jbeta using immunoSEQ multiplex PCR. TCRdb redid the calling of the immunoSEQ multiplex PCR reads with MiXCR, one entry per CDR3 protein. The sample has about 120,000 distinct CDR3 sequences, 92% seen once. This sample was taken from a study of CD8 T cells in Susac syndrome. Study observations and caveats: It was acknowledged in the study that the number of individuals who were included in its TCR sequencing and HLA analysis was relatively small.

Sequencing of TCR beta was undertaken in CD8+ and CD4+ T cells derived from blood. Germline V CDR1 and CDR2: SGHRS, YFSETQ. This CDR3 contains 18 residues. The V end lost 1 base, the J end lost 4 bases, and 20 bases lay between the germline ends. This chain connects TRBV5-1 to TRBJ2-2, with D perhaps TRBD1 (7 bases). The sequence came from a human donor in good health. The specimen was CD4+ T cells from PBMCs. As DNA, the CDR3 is TGCGCCAGCAGCTTGCGGCAGGGGGGCCGACGTGGCACCGGGGAGCTGTTTTTT. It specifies CASSLRQGGRRGTGELFF.